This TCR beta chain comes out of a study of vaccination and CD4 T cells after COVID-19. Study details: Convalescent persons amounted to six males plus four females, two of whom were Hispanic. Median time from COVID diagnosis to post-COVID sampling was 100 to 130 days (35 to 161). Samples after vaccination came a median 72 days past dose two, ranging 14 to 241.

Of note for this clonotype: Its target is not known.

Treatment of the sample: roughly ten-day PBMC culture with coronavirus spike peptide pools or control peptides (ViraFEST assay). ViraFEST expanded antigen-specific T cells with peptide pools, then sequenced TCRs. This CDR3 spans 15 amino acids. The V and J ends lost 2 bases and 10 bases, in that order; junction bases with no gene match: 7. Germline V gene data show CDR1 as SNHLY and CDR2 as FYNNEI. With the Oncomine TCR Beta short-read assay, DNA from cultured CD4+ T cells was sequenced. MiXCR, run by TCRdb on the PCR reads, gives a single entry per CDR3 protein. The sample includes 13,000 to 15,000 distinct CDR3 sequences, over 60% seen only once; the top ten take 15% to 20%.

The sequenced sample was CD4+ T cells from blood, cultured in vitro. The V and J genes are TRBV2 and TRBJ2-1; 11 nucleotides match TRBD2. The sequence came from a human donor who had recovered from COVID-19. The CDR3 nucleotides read TGTGCCAGCAGTGAAAAGCTAGCGGGAGGCGGCGAGCAGTTCTTC. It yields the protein CASSEKLAGGGEQFF.